This TCR beta chain was recorded in a study of T-cell memory formation after mild COVID-19. Study information: Most TCR clusters belonged to a single donor. Study results and caveats: CD8+ contracting clones occupied EMRA, while CD4+ ones occupied mainly CM and EM. CD4/CD8 balance characterized clones contracting day 15 to 85, and CD4+ skew characterized later expanders.

As for this clonotype: Its target is unknown.

5'RACE with constant-segment primers yielded barcoded, UMI-tagged TCR alpha and TCR beta cDNA libraries. TCRdb itself ran the 5' RACE reads through MiXCR, one entry per CDR3 protein. The table records approximately 500,000 distinct CDR3 sequences, 20% to 25% of them present only once. The CDR3 consists of 12 residues. The V gene's germline CDR1 is LGHNA and CDR2 YNFKEQ. Trimming shortened V by 4 bases and J by 7 bases, and 11 bases separated the two germline ends. The receptor's source is an adult woman who had mild COVID-19 (a few samples of this study predate the infection). Cell type and time point are not known. V and J are TRBV4-2 and TRBJ2-7, with no clear D. Sequencing used PBMCs or a T cell subset sorted from them (not recorded which). The CDR3 reads CASSPTAGEQYF. CDR3 DNA sequence: TGTGCCAGCAGCCCCACCGCTGGGGAGCAGTACTTC.